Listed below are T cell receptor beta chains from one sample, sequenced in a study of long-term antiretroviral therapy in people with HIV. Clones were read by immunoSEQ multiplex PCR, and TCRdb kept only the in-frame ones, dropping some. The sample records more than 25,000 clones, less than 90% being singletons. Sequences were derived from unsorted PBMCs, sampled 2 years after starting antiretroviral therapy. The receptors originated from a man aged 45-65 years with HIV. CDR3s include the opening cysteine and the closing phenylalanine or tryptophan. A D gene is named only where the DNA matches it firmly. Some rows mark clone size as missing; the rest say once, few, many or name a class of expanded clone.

CDR3nt: TGCGCCAGCAGCCAAGTAGCAGGGGGCCCCATGGCCCAGCATTTT; CDR3aa: CASSQVAGGPMAQHF; abundance: -; d_gene: TRBD1; v_gene: TRBV4-3; j_gene: TRBJ1-5
CDR3nt: TGTGCCAGCAGTTACTCCCCTGGACAGTCCTACGAGCAGTACTTC; CDR3aa: CASSYSPGQSYEQYF; abundance: -; d_gene: -; v_gene: TRBV6-5; j_gene: TRBJ2-7
CDR3nt: TGTGCCAGCAGCAGGCTGAGTGGGAGCTCCTACAATGAGCAGTTCTTC; CDR3aa: CASSRLSGSSYNEQFF; abundance: -; d_gene: -; v_gene: TRBV11-2; j_gene: TRBJ2-1
CDR3nt: TGTGCCAGCAGTTACGGGCTAGCTGCAACAGATACGCAGTATTTT; CDR3aa: CASSYGLAATDTQYF; abundance: -; d_gene: -; v_gene: TRBV6-5; j_gene: TRBJ2-3
CDR3nt: TGCGCCAGCAGCTTGAGCCAGGACACAGATACGCAGTATTTT; CDR3aa: CASSLSQDTDTQYF; abundance: -; d_gene: -; v_gene: TRBV5-1; j_gene: TRBJ2-3
CDR3nt: TGTGCCAGCCGATGGGGACTAGCGTTTAGCACAGATACGCAGTATTTT; CDR3aa: CASRWGLAFSTDTQYF; abundance: -; d_gene: TRBD2; v_gene: TRBV2; j_gene: TRBJ2-3
CDR3nt: TGCAGCGTTGTCCTCGTTACTAGCGGGAGAGACAATGAGCAGTTCTTC; CDR3aa: CSVVLVTSGRDNEQFF; abundance: -; d_gene: TRBD2; v_gene: TRBV29-1; j_gene: TRBJ2-1
CDR3nt: TGTGCCAGCAGCTTAGGGGGACACCTGAACACTGAAGCTTTCTTT; CDR3aa: CASSLGGHLNTEAFF; abundance: -; d_gene: -; v_gene: TRBV7-9; j_gene: TRBJ1-1
CDR3nt: TGTGCCAGCAGGGACTGGTACCAAGAGACCCAGTACTTC; CDR3aa: CASRDWYQETQYF; abundance: once; d_gene: -; v_gene: TRBV14; j_gene: TRBJ2-5
CDR3nt: TGTGCCAGCAGCTCGCGAGGACAGGGTAGAAACTACGAGCAGTACTTC; CDR3aa: CASSSRGQGRNYEQYF; abundance: -; d_gene: TRBD1; v_gene: TRBV5-5; j_gene: TRBJ2-7
CDR3nt: TGTGCCAGCAGCCCCTTGACCAGGCCCTACAATGAGCAGTTCTTC; CDR3aa: CASSPLTRPYNEQFF; abundance: -; d_gene: -; v_gene: TRBV5-6; j_gene: TRBJ2-1
CDR3nt: TGTGCCAGCAGCCCCGAGGCATTAACACCCCTCCACTTT; CDR3aa: CASSPEALTPLHF; abundance: -; d_gene: -; v_gene: TRBV7-2; j_gene: TRBJ1-6
CDR3nt: TGCGCCAGCAGTCCGGACAGAAGTTATGGCTACACCTTC; CDR3aa: CASSPDRSYGYTF; abundance: -; d_gene: -; v_gene: TRBV10-1; j_gene: TRBJ1-2
CDR3nt: TGTGCCAGCAGTTCTGTGGGGGGGTACTCCTACGAGCAGTACTTC; CDR3aa: CASSSVGGYSYEQYF; abundance: -; d_gene: TRBD2; v_gene: TRBV7-9; j_gene: TRBJ2-7
CDR3nt: TGTGCCAGCAGTTTTGTGGGGGGCAATCAGCCCCAGCATTTT; CDR3aa: CASSFVGGNQPQHF; abundance: -; d_gene: -; v_gene: TRBV27; j_gene: TRBJ1-5
CDR3nt: TGCAGTGCTAGCCGTTCCTACGAGCAGTACTTC; CDR3aa: CSASRSYEQYF; abundance: -; d_gene: -; v_gene: TRBV20-1; j_gene: TRBJ2-7
CDR3nt: TGTGCCAGCAGTTTCATGGGCGGAAACTCTGGAAACACCATATATTTT; CDR3aa: CASSFMGGNSGNTIYF; abundance: -; d_gene: -; v_gene: TRBV28; j_gene: TRBJ1-3
CDR3nt: TGTGCCAGTAGTAGGACAGGGGGCAGAACTAATGAAAAACTGTTTTTT; CDR3aa: CASSRTGGRTNEKLFF; abundance: -; d_gene: TRBD1; v_gene: TRBV19; j_gene: TRBJ1-4
CDR3nt: TGTGCCTGGAGCGGTGGGGGAGGAGGTGAAAAACTGTTTTTT; CDR3aa: CAWSGGGGGEKLFF; abundance: -; d_gene: -; v_gene: TRBV30; j_gene: TRBJ1-4
CDR3nt: TGTGCCAGCAGCCTCACGCTTAATGAGCAGTTCTTC; CDR3aa: CASSLTLNEQFF; abundance: -; d_gene: -; v_gene: TRBV13; j_gene: TRBJ2-1
CDR3nt: TGTGCCAGTAGCCTGGGACGAGACACAGATACGCAGTATTTT; CDR3aa: CASSLGRDTDTQYF; abundance: -; d_gene: -; v_gene: TRBV19; j_gene: TRBJ2-3
CDR3nt: TGCAGCGTTGAACCTAGGGACAGGGAGAACTACAATGAGCAGTTCTTC; CDR3aa: CSVEPRDRENYNEQFF; abundance: -; d_gene: TRBD1; v_gene: TRBV29-1; j_gene: TRBJ2-1
CDR3nt: TGTGCCAGCAGCGGGGACACAAACCAAGAGACCCAGTACTTC; CDR3aa: CASSGDTNQETQYF; abundance: -; d_gene: -; v_gene: TRBV11-2; j_gene: TRBJ2-5
CDR3nt: TGTGCCACCAGCAGAGCCTCACTAGCGGGGGGAAACAATGAGCAGTTCTTC; CDR3aa: CATSRASLAGGNNEQFF; abundance: -; d_gene: TRBD2; v_gene: TRBV15; j_gene: TRBJ2-1
CDR3nt: TGTGCCAGCAGCTCGGGGACCCACAATGAGCAGTTCTTC; CDR3aa: CASSSGTHNEQFF; abundance: -; d_gene: -; v_gene: TRBV7-9; j_gene: TRBJ2-1
CDR3nt: TGCGCCAGCAGCTCCAAGGGGCTTGGAAACACCATATATTTT; CDR3aa: CASSSKGLGNTIYF; abundance: -; d_gene: -; v_gene: TRBV5-1; j_gene: TRBJ1-3
CDR3nt: TGCGCCAGCAGCAGGCTGCGGGGGCTATCCTACGAGCAGTACTTC; CDR3aa: CASSRLRGLSYEQYF; abundance: -; d_gene: -; v_gene: TRBV4-3; j_gene: TRBJ2-7
CDR3nt: TGTGCCAGCAGTTTATCAACGGGGATCTTCCACGGGGAGCTGTTTTTT; CDR3aa: CASSLSTGIFHGELFF; abundance: once; d_gene: -; v_gene: TRBV27; j_gene: TRBJ2-2
CDR3nt: TGTGCCAGCAGTTTATTAAAGGGGAACACCATATATTTT; CDR3aa: CASSLLKGNTIYF; abundance: -; d_gene: -; v_gene: TRBV28; j_gene: TRBJ1-3
CDR3nt: TGTGCCAGCAGCTCCTCCGGGAGGAGCTCCTACGAGCAGTACTTC; CDR3aa: CASSSSGRSSYEQYF; abundance: few; d_gene: TRBD2; v_gene: TRBV7-8; j_gene: TRBJ2-7
CDR3nt: TGCGCCAGCAGAGGGGGCACAGGGGGCACTACAGATACGCAGTATTTT; CDR3aa: CASRGGTGGTTDTQYF; abundance: once; d_gene: TRBD1; v_gene: TRBV5-1; j_gene: TRBJ2-3
CDR3nt: TGTGCCTGGAGTCCGCGGCTTGAAGCTTTCTTT; CDR3aa: CAWSPRLEAFF; abundance: -; d_gene: -; v_gene: TRBV30; j_gene: TRBJ1-1
CDR3nt: TGTGCCACCGGCGGGATGGGGAGCTCCTACAATGAGCAGTTCTTC; CDR3aa: CATGGMGSSYNEQFF; abundance: -; d_gene: -; v_gene: TRBV19; j_gene: TRBJ2-1
CDR3nt: TGTGCCAGCTCACCCCGGGACAGCCGGGGGGAGCCCCAGCATTTT; CDR3aa: CASSPRDSRGEPQHF; abundance: -; d_gene: TRBD1; v_gene: TRBV18; j_gene: TRBJ1-5
CDR3nt: TGTGCCAGCCTGAGACAGAGCTCCTATAATTCACCCCTCCACTTT; CDR3aa: CASLRQSSYNSPLHF; abundance: few; d_gene: -; v_gene: TRBV2; j_gene: TRBJ1-6
CDR3nt: TGTGCCAGCAGCGCAAACCCATTTTCCCCGGGGAAATCCTACGAGCAGTACTTC; CDR3aa: CASSANPFSPGKSYEQYF; abundance: -; d_gene: -; v_gene: TRBV9; j_gene: TRBJ2-7
CDR3nt: TGTGCCATCCGCCCGGGACTACTCTACAATGAGCAGTTCTTC; CDR3aa: CAIRPGLLYNEQFF; abundance: -; d_gene: TRBD2; v_gene: TRBV27; j_gene: TRBJ2-1
CDR3nt: TGTGCCTGGAGCCAGGGTCTGGCTGAAGCTTTCTTT; CDR3aa: CAWSQGLAEAFF; abundance: once; d_gene: -; v_gene: TRBV30; j_gene: TRBJ1-1
CDR3nt: TGTGCCAGCAGTGACCACCCAATGGGGGCGGGTGCAGATACGCAGTATTTT; CDR3aa: CASSDHPMGAGADTQYF; abundance: -; d_gene: -; v_gene: TRBV6-4; j_gene: TRBJ2-3
CDR3nt: TGTGCCAGCAGTTACACAGGGGCCACTCCTTCCTACGAGCAGTACTTC; CDR3aa: CASSYTGATPSYEQYF; abundance: -; d_gene: TRBD1; v_gene: TRBV6-5; j_gene: TRBJ2-7
CDR3nt: TGTGCCAGCAGACCCCCCGGGACAAACGAGCAGTACTTC; CDR3aa: CASRPPGTNEQYF; abundance: -; d_gene: -; v_gene: TRBV28; j_gene: TRBJ2-7
CDR3nt: TGTGCCAGCAGCTTAGGAGGGTTTGGGGCCAACGTCCTGACTTTC; CDR3aa: CASSLGGFGANVLTF; abundance: -; d_gene: -; v_gene: TRBV13; j_gene: TRBJ2-6
CDR3nt: TGTGCCAGCAGTGATACCGGGACAGGTGCAATCCTCCCGGACACTGAAGCTTTCTTT; CDR3aa: CASSDTGTGAILPDTEAFF; abundance: -; d_gene: TRBD1; v_gene: TRBV27; j_gene: TRBJ1-1
CDR3nt: TGTGCCAGCAGAGGACGGGACAGGGAGGGAACGCAGTATTTT; CDR3aa: CASRGRDREGTQYF; abundance: -; d_gene: TRBD1; v_gene: TRBV6-5; j_gene: TRBJ2-3
CDR3nt: TGTGCCAGCAGCTTCGGGACAGGGGCCTACGAGCAGTACTTC; CDR3aa: CASSFGTGAYEQYF; abundance: -; d_gene: TRBD1; v_gene: TRBV9; j_gene: TRBJ2-7
CDR3nt: TGTGCCAGCAGTCCTAATTCGAACACCGGGGAGCTGTTTTTT; CDR3aa: CASSPNSNTGELFF; abundance: -; d_gene: -; v_gene: TRBV28; j_gene: TRBJ2-2